Shown below are 18 T cell receptor beta chains from a single sample sequenced in a study of regulatory T cells in long-lasting Graves disease. Documented time point: persistent/refractory GD, antithyroid drugs over 5 years with positive TRAb. The TCR library was made from RNA that had been extracted from PBMCs in TRIzol. The TCR beta library used iRepertoire HTBI primers with Arm-PCR amplification of CDR3. TCRdb independently ran MiXCR on the multiplex PCR reads; one entry per CDR3 protein. The sample lists around 460,000 distinct CDR3 sequences, approximately 21% seen once, with 7.1% in the top ten. The sample in question was peripheral blood mononuclear cells (PBMCs), obtained when the disease was refractory, from a patient treated with antithyroid drugs. The receptors were gathered from a female donor with Graves disease.

With respect to this clonotype: This clone may be a read error of a much larger clone one base away. The chain joins TRBV28 to TRBJ1-1; tentative D call: TRBD1 (6 bases). CDR1 is MDHEN and CDR2 is SYDVKM in the germline V gene. The length of the CDR3 is 12 residues. As DNA, the CDR3 is TGTGCCAGCACTAATGGGGACACTAAAGCTTTCTTT. Translated: CASTNGDTKAFF. The variable domain in full, completed from reference TRBV28 and TRBJ1-1, reads DVKVTQSSRYLVKRTGEKVFLECVQDMDHENMFWYRQDPGLGLRLIYFSYDVKMKEKGDIPEGYSVSREKKERFSLILESASTNQTSMYLCASTNGDTKAFFGQGTRLTVV.

The chain recombines TRBV6-5 with TRBJ2-2; TRBD2 might be the D (6 bases). The CDR3 contains 16 residues. Trimming left V 2 bases short and J 4 bases short, with 14 bases between. Germline CDR1 reads MNHEY; CDR2 reads SVGAGI. The CDR3 region has the DNA TGTGCCAGCAGTTACGTCGGGCAGGGAGGCACCGGGGAGCTGTTTTTT. Residues: CASSYVGQGGTGELFF.

This clonotype was counted many times. The CDR3 region has the DNA TGTGCCAGCAGCTTAGCGCTCACCTACGAGCAGTACTTC. Protein sequence: CASSLALTYEQYF. The gene calls are TRBV11-2 and TRBJ2-7; D is uncertain. Looked up from germline, CDR1 is SGHAT and CDR2 is FQNNGV. Trimming left V 1 base short and J 2 bases short, with 6 bases between. This CDR3 spans 13 amino acids. The full variable domain, with the rest looked up from reference TRBV11-2 and TRBJ2-7, is EAGVAQSPRYKIIEKRQSVAFWCNPISGHATLYWYQQILGQGPKLLIQFQNNGVVDDSQLPKDRFSAERLKGVDSTLKIQPAKLEDSAVYLCASSLALTYEQYFGPGTRLTVT.

The gene calls are TRBV2 and TRBJ2-2; the D gene is possibly TRBD1 (7 bases). V dropped 7 bases and J dropped 5 bases, with 23 bases sitting between them. Germline V lookup: CDR1 SNHLY, CDR2 FYNNEI. CDR3 length equals 17 residues. The CDR3 loop is CASTAEGAGAGTGELFF. The CDR3 bases are TGTGCCAGCACCGCGGAGGGGGCCGGGGCTGGGACCGGGGAGCTGTTTTTT.

This clonotype was seen a few times. CDR3 protein: CASSLQAGSGELFF. CDR3 bases: TGTGCCAGCAGCTTACAAGCGGGATCCGGGGAGCTGTTTTTT. The chain links TRBV7-9 to TRBJ2-2; 7 bases are a match to TRBD2. Trimming removed 2 bases from V and 6 bases from J; junction bases left unmatched: 3. The CDR3 has 14 residues. Looked up from germline, CDR1 is SEHNR and CDR2 is FQNEAQ (reference sequence).

This clonotype was seen only once. The chain is built from TRBV28 and TRBJ2-1; 12 bases line up with TRBD2. Trimming at V came to 6 bases and at J to 9 bases, leaving 12 bases not matched to a gene. The CDR3 is 16 amino acids. CDR1 MDHEN and CDR2 SYDVKM come from the germline V gene. CDR3 amino acids: CASSSQTSGRVGEQFF. Here the CDR3 DNA reads TGTGCCAGCAGCTCCCAGACTAGCGGGAGAGTAGGTGAGCAGTTCTTC.

This clonotype was picked up a small number of times. J is TRBJ2-2 and V is TRBV9; D is undetermined. V was trimmed by 0 bases and J by 8 bases, leaving 8 bases between them. Germline lookup yields CDR1 SGDLS and CDR2 YYNGEE. This CDR3 comprises 13 residues. The CDR3 sequence is CASSVDSRGELFF. The CDR3 nucleotides read TGTGCCAGCAGCGTAGACTCCCGTGGGGAGCTGTTTTTT.

The CDR3 loop reads CASSFPAAPGANVLTF. The CDR3 DNA sequence: TGTGCCAGCAGCTTCCCGGCCGCCCCTGGGGCCAACGTCCTGACTTTC. The J gene is TRBJ2-6, the V gene TRBV11-3; D ambiguous. Germline-derived CDR1 and CDR2 are SGHNT and YENEEA. V was shortened by 3 bases and J by 2 bases, with 11 bases between the two germline ends. The CDR3 is 16 amino acids.

About this clonotype itself: A read error may account for a junction end that differs from germline. This chain joins TRBV6-4 and TRBJ2-4; D unclear. Looked up from germline, CDR1 is MRHNA and CDR2 is SNTAGT. The CDR3 has 15 amino acids. The CDR3 DNA reads TGTACCAGCAGTTATCAGCCAGGTGCCAAAAACATTCAGTACTTC. Its translation: CTSSYQPGAKNIQYF.

This clonotype occurred a few times. V and J are TRBV13 and TRBJ2-1, with TRBD2 matching 9 bases. The CDR3 loop spans 16 amino acids. Looked up from germline, CDR1 is PRHDT and CDR2 is FYEKMQ (reference sequence). J lost 7 bases, V lost 2 bases, and 9 bases had no gene match. The CDR3 nucleotides are TGTGCCAGCAGCTTACTACCGAGCGGGAGGAGGAATGAGCAGTTCTTC. This sequence encodes CASSLLPSGRRNEQFF.

The chain is built from TRBV6-1 and TRBJ1-3, with a tentative D call TRBD1 (6 bases). The CDR3 totals 13 residues. CDR1 is MNHNS and CDR2 is SASEGT in the germline V gene. The germline V and J ends were trimmed by 6 bases and 4 bases, with 10 bases remaining between them. The CDR3, as DNA: TGTGCCAGCAGGATGCAGGGGGGAAACACCATATATTTT. This gives the protein CASRMQGGNTIYF.

This clonotype appeared many times. The chain couples TRBV6-1 to TRBJ2-7; D call uncertain. The CDR3 covers 12 residues. Germline CDR1 MNHNS, CDR2 SASEGT. The V gene lost 6 bases and the J gene lost 5 bases, with 11 bases spanning the gap. In DNA, the CDR3 is TGTGCCAGCAGCGAGAGTTTACACGAGCAGTACTTC. The encoded protein is CASSESLHEQYF.

This clonotype has just a few counts. The chain recombines TRBV20-1 with TRBJ1-6; D unresolved. V shed 0 bases and J shed 7 bases, with 1 base lying between them. Germline lookup yields CDR1 DFQATT and CDR2 SNEGSKA (reference sequence). This CDR3 spans 11 amino acids. The CDR3 DNA follows: TGCAGTGCTAGAGACAATTCACCCCTCCACTTT. Protein: CSARDNSPLHF.

The chain joins TRBV20-1 to TRBJ2-7, with TRBD1 matching over 9 bases. Trimming removed 5 bases from V and 4 bases from J; junction bases left unmatched: 12. The germline V gene has CDR1 DFQATT and CDR2 SNEGSKA (reference sequence). The CDR3 totals 15 residues. CDR3: CSAQVGGDRDYEQYF. CDR3 DNA sequence: TGCAGTGCTCAGGTGGGGGGGGACAGGGATTACGAGCAGTACTTC.

Many counts were recorded for this clonotype. The CDR3 region has the DNA TGCGCCAGCAGCTCCGACGGGACAAAATACGAGCAGTACTTC. It translates to CASSSDGTKYEQYF. The chain recombines TRBV5-1 with TRBJ2-7; tentatively, D is TRBD1 (6 bases). CDR1 and CDR2 from the germline V gene are SGHRS and YFSETQ. V lost 3 bases and J lost 4, with 14 bases in between. The CDR3 spans 14 residues. The whole variable domain, remainder taken from reference TRBV5-1 and TRBJ2-7, is KAGVTQTPRYLIKTRGQQVTLSCSPISGHRSVSWYQQTPGQGLQFLFEYFSETQRNKGNFPGRFSGRQFSNSRSEMNVSTLELGDSALYLCASSSDGTKYEQYFGPGTRLTVT.

This clonotype was recorded at least ten times. The chain joins TRBV6-1 to TRBJ2-2; 8 nucleotides match TRBD2. V dropped 6 bases and J dropped 7; count of bases not matched to a gene: 10. Per germline, CDR1 MNHNS and CDR2 SASEGT. The CDR3 totals 15 residues. The CDR3 protein is CASRPTWTSLGELFF. DNA of the CDR3: TGTGCCAGCAGGCCGACATGGACTAGCCTCGGGGAGCTGTTTTTT.

This clonotype was found many times. V and J are TRBV28 and TRBJ1-5; weak D call: TRBD1 (5 bases). This CDR3 comprises 16 residues. V lost 7 bases, J lost 0 bases, and 16 bases lay in between. Germline-derived CDR1 and CDR2 are MDHEN and SYDVKM. CDR3 sequence reads: CASTVTGRDSNQPQHF. The CDR3 DNA follows: TGTGCCAGCACCGTAACGGGCAGGGATAGCAATCAGCCCCAGCATTTT.

The table lists this clonotype with a few counts. The rearrangement uses TRBV7-8 and TRBJ2-7, with 7 positions matching TRBD1. V shed 0 bases and J 0 bases; nucleotides not matched to a gene: 8. The CDR3 consists of 17 residues. CDR1 is SGHVS, CDR2 FQNEAQ, per germline. The CDR3 DNA is TGTGCCAGCAGCTTAGCTTTAGGACAGGCCCCCTCCTACGAGCAGTACTTC. It codes for CASSLALGQAPSYEQYF.